This is a list of T cell receptor beta chains from one sample in a study of T cell responses to AZD1222 COVID-19 vaccine. Assay used: immunoSEQ multiplex PCR; TCRdb lists only in-frame clones, some missing. The table shows around 110,000 clones, with less than 90% occurring only once. Sequencing was performed on peripheral blood, taken on day 0 of AZD1222 vaccination. The receptors come from an adult in good health. CDR3s include the opening cysteine and the closing phenylalanine or tryptophan. A D gene is named only where the DNA matches it firmly. The listing skips clone size in some rows; elsewhere it reads once, few, many or a size class.

D gene: NA; V gene: TRBV19; J gene: TRBJ2-5; clone size: few; CDR3 protein: CASSIEIAETQYF; CDR3 DNA: TGTGCCAGTAGTATAGAGATCGCGGAGACCCAGTACTTC
D gene: NA; V gene: TRBV5-8; J gene: TRBJ1-5; clone size: NA; CDR3 protein: CASSSRGDSNQPQHF; CDR3 DNA: TGTGCCAGCAGCTCCAGGGGAGATAGCAATCAGCCCCAGCATTTT
D gene: NA; V gene: TRBV5-1; J gene: TRBJ1-3; clone size: few; CDR3 protein: CASSLNPGGRNTIYF; CDR3 DNA: TGCGCCAGCAGCTTAAACCCAGGAGGAAGGAACACCATATATTTT
D gene: TRBD1; V gene: TRBV5-6; J gene: TRBJ2-3; clone size: NA; CDR3 protein: CASRLTGGRRDTQYF; CDR3 DNA: TGTGCCAGCAGGTTGACAGGGGGCCGGCGAGATACGCAGTATTTT
D gene: NA; V gene: TRBV2; J gene: TRBJ2-2; clone size: NA; CDR3 protein: CASRLQGYGTGELFF; CDR3 DNA: TGTGCCAGCAGGCTCCAGGGGTACGGCACCGGGGAGCTGTTTTTT
D gene: NA; V gene: TRBV10-3; J gene: TRBJ1-3; clone size: NA; CDR3 protein: CAISVSEAGSGNTIYF; CDR3 DNA: TGTGCCATCAGTGTTTCAGAAGCTGGGTCTGGAAACACCATATATTTT
D gene: NA; V gene: TRBV4-2; J gene: TRBJ2-1; clone size: NA; CDR3 protein: CASSQGATSAYNEQFF; CDR3 DNA: TGTGCCAGCAGCCAAGGAGCGACTAGTGCCTACAATGAGCAGTTCTTC
D gene: NA; V gene: TRBV28; J gene: TRBJ2-6; clone size: NA; CDR3 protein: CASSFRSGANVLTF; CDR3 DNA: TGTGCCAGCAGTTTCCGTTCTGGGGCCAACGTCCTGACTTTC
D gene: NA; V gene: TRBV7-2; J gene: TRBJ2-1; clone size: NA; CDR3 protein: CASSLLGGGTYNEQFF; CDR3 DNA: TGTGCCAGCAGCCTCTTGGGAGGGGGCACCTACAATGAGCAGTTCTTC
D gene: NA; V gene: TRBV28; J gene: TRBJ1-5; clone size: NA; CDR3 protein: CASSLLGGRPQHF; CDR3 DNA: TGTGCCAGCAGTTTATTAGGGGGGAGGCCCCAGCATTTT
D gene: NA; V gene: TRBV30; J gene: TRBJ2-1; clone size: NA; CDR3 protein: CAWSAKGQGWNNEQFF; CDR3 DNA: TGTGCCTGGAGTGCAAAGGGCCAGGGTTGGAACAATGAGCAGTTCTTC
D gene: TRBD1; V gene: TRBV9; J gene: TRBJ1-2; clone size: once; CDR3 protein: CASSPLTGVGGYTF; CDR3 DNA: TGTGCCAGCAGCCCGTTGACAGGGGTAGGTGGCTACACCTTC
D gene: TRBD1; V gene: TRBV5-1; J gene: TRBJ2-3; clone size: NA; CDR3 protein: CASSLGTSTGETDTQYF; CDR3 DNA: TGCGCCAGCAGCTTGGGGACCTCGACAGGGGAGACAGATACGCAGTATTTT
D gene: NA; V gene: TRBV19; J gene: TRBJ1-3; clone size: NA; CDR3 protein: CASSIGDSGNTIYF; CDR3 DNA: TGTGCCAGTAGTATCGGAGATTCTGGAAACACCATATATTTT
D gene: NA; V gene: TRBV28; J gene: TRBJ1-5; clone size: NA; CDR3 protein: CASSPKSRGLNQPQHF; CDR3 DNA: TGTGCCAGCAGTCCTAAATCCAGGGGTCTGAATCAGCCCCAGCATTTT
D gene: TRBD1; V gene: TRBV28; J gene: TRBJ1-1; clone size: NA; CDR3 protein: CASSLTRDRLNTEAFF; CDR3 DNA: TGTGCCAGCAGCCTCACCCGGGACAGGTTGAACACTGAAGCTTTCTTT
D gene: NA; V gene: TRBV4-1; J gene: TRBJ2-2; clone size: NA; CDR3 protein: CASTSGPGELFF; CDR3 DNA: TGCGCCAGCACCTCGGGTCCCGGGGAGCTGTTTTTT
D gene: NA; V gene: TRBV7-8; J gene: TRBJ2-2; clone size: NA; CDR3 protein: CASRLLGAQLNTGELFF; CDR3 DNA: TGTGCCAGCAGGTTACTCGGGGCCCAACTTAACACCGGGGAGCTGTTTTTT
D gene: NA; V gene: TRBV15; J gene: TRBJ1-1; clone size: NA; CDR3 protein: CATSRAGRNTEAFF; CDR3 DNA: TGTGCCACCAGCAGAGCAGGGCGGAACACTGAAGCTTTCTTT
D gene: NA; V gene: TRBV6-5; J gene: TRBJ2-7; clone size: NA; CDR3 protein: CASSFSGEAYEQYF; CDR3 DNA: TGTGCCAGCAGTTTCTCAGGGGAGGCCTACGAGCAGTACTTC
D gene: NA; V gene: TRBV5-6; J gene: TRBJ1-3; clone size: once; CDR3 protein: CASSFRTLGNTIYF; CDR3 DNA: TGTGCCAGCAGCTTTCGTACGCTCGGAAACACCATATATTTT
D gene: NA; V gene: TRBV2; J gene: TRBJ1-2; clone size: NA; CDR3 protein: CASSLDNYGYTF; CDR3 DNA: TGTGCCAGCAGTTTAGACAACTATGGCTACACCTTC
D gene: NA; V gene: TRBV7-3; J gene: TRBJ2-7; clone size: few; CDR3 protein: CASSLGLNKSYEQYF; CDR3 DNA: TGTGCCAGCAGCTTAGGACTTAACAAATCCTACGAGCAGTACTTC
D gene: NA; V gene: TRBV11-1; J gene: TRBJ2-3; clone size: once; CDR3 protein: CASSLSLPSTDTQYF; CDR3 DNA: TGTGCCAGCAGCTTATCTCTACCTAGCACAGATACGCAGTATTTT
D gene: NA; V gene: TRBV12-3/TRBV12-4; J gene: TRBJ2-3; clone size: NA; CDR3 protein: CASSLGTVYYF; CDR3 DNA: TGTGCCAGCAGTCTCGGGACGGTTTATTATTTT
D gene: TRBD1; V gene: TRBV27; J gene: TRBJ1-5; clone size: NA; CDR3 protein: CASSLQGARQPQHF; CDR3 DNA: TGTGCCAGCAGTTTACAGGGGGCTCGACAGCCCCAGCATTTT
D gene: NA; V gene: TRBV19; J gene: TRBJ1-1; clone size: NA; CDR3 protein: CASSEVLTAMNTEAFF; CDR3 DNA: TGTGCCAGTAGTGAAGTACTCACAGCGATGAACACTGAAGCTTTCTTT
D gene: NA; V gene: TRBV28; J gene: TRBJ2-7; clone size: NA; CDR3 protein: CASSLELVTNEQYF; CDR3 DNA: TGTGCCAGCAGTTTAGAACTAGTAACCAACGAGCAGTACTTC
D gene: NA; V gene: TRBV9; J gene: TRBJ2-7; clone size: NA; CDR3 protein: CASSANLGGGTHSYEQYF; CDR3 DNA: TGTGCCAGCAGCGCCAACCTAGGGGGGGGGACTCACTCCTACGAGCAGTACTTC